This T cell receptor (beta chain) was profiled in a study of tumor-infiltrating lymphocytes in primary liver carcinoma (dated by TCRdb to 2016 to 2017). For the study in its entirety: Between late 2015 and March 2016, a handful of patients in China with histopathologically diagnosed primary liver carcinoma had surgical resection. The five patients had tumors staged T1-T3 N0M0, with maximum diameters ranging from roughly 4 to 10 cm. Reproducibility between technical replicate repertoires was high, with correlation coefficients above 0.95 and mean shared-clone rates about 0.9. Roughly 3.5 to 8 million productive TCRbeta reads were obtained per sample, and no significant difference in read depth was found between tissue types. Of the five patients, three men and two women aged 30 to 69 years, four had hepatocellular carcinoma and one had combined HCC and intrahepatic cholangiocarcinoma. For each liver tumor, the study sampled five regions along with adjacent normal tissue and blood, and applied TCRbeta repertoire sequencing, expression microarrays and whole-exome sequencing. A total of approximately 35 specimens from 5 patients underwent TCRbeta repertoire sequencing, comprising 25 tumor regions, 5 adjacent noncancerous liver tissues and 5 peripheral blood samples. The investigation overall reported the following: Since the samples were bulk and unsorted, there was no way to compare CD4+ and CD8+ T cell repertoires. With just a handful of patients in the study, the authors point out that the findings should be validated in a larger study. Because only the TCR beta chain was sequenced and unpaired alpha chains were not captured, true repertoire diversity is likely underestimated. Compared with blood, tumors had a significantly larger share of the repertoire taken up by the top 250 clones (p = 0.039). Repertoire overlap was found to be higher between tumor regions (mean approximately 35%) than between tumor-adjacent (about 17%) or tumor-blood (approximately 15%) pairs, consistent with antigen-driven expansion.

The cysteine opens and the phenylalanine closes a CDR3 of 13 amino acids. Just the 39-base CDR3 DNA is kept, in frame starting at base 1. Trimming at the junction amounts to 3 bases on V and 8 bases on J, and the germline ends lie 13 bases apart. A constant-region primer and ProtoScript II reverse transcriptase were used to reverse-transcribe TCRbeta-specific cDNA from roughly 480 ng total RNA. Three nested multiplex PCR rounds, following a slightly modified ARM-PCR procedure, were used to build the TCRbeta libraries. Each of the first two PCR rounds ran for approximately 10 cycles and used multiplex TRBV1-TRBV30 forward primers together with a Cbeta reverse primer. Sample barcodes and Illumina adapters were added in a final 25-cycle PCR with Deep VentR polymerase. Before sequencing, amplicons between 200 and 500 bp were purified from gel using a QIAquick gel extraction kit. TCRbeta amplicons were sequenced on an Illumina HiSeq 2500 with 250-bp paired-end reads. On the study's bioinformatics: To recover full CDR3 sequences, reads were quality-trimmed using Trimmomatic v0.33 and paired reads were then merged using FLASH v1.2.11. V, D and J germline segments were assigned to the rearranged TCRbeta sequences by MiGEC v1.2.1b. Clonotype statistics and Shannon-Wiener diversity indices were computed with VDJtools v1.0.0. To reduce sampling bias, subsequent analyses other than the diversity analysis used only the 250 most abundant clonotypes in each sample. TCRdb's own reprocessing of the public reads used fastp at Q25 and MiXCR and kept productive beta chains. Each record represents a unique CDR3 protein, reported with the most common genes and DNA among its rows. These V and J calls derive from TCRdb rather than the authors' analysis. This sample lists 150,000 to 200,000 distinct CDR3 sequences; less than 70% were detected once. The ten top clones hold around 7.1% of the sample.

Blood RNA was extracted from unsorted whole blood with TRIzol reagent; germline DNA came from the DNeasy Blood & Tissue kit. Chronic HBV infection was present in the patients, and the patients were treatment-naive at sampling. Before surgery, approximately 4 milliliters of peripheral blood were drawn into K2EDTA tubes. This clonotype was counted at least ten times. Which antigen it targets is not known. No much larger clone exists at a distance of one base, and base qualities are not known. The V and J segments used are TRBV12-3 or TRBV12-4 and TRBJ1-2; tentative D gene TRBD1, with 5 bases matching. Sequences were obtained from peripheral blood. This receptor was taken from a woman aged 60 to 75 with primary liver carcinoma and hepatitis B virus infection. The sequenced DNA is TGTGCCAGCAGTTTGAGTGGGACGAGAGGCTACACCTTC. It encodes CASSLSGTRGYTF.